This T cell receptor beta chain came from a study of T cell responses to AZD1222 COVID-19 vaccine. In the case of this clone: Its antigen remains unidentified. At the DNA level, this CDR3 is encoded by other sequences in the same sample as well.

Findings and caveats of the study: Dominant at 160-218 and 743-854, vaccine-associated CD4 TCRs also spanned spike. Clonal diversity was possibly underestimated, and white British individuals and females predominated among donors. Repertoires were sampled only after the peak T cell response.

Libraries were prepared by immunoSEQ multiplex PCR; TCRdb keeps only in-frame clonotypes and omits some of them. The table has 55,000 to 60,000 clones, roughly 85% seen once; the top ten hold roughly 19%. Specimen: peripheral blood, collected on day 0 of MenACWY control vaccination. This sequence originates from an adult in good health.

The CDR3, as DNA: TGTGCCAGCTCACCACTCGAGAACACTGAAGCTTTCTTT. Its protein is CASSPLENTEAFF. The chain joins TRBV18 to TRBJ1-1; D is ambiguous. Germline V gene lookup returns CDR1 KGHSH and CDR2 LQKENI. The CDR3 contains 13 residues. V gave up 1 base and J gave up 1 base, with 4 bases separating them.